The rows below give T cell receptor beta chains drawn from one sample of a study of T cell responses to AZD1222 COVID-19 vaccine. Using immunoSEQ multiplex PCR, the repertoire was profiled, and TCRdb retains in-frame clones only, with some absent. The sample holds about 170,000 clones, less than 95% seen once. The sample in question was peripheral blood, obtained on day 0 of AZD1222 vaccination. All receptors come from an adult in good health. Each CDR3 is given with its conserved first and last residue. Each record gives: CDR3 DNA, CDR3 protein, J gene, D gene, V gene, clone size. The D gene is left open where the match is weak. A clone size is listed for some rows: how often the clone was seen (once, few, many), or a class if it is expanded.

CDR3 DNA: TGTGCCAGCAGCTTAACGTCGGCCGAACTCCCCCAGGGGTACTACGAGCAGTACTTC; CDR3 protein: CASSLTSAELPQGYYEQYF; J gene: TRBJ2-7; D gene: .; V gene: TRBV7-3; clone size: .
CDR3 DNA: TGTGCCAGCAGCCCCCGCGGCACTGAAGCTTTCTTT; CDR3 protein: CASSPRGTEAFF; J gene: TRBJ1-1; D gene: .; V gene: TRBV3-1/TRBV3-2; clone size: .
CDR3 DNA: TGTGCCAGCAGTGAAAATAGGAACAGCGTCGGCAATCAGCCCCAGCATTTT; CDR3 protein: CASSENRNSVGNQPQHF; J gene: TRBJ1-5; D gene: .; V gene: TRBV6-1; clone size: .
CDR3 DNA: TGTGCCAGCAGCAAAGCGCTTTCGCCGGCGTCTGGAAACACCATATATTTT; CDR3 protein: CASSKALSPASGNTIYF; J gene: TRBJ1-3; D gene: .; V gene: TRBV21-1; clone size: .
CDR3 DNA: TGTGCCAGCAGTGAAGCCTTGGGACGGACGTCGGAGACCCAGTACTTC; CDR3 protein: CASSEALGRTSETQYF; J gene: TRBJ2-5; D gene: .; V gene: TRBV2; clone size: once
CDR3 DNA: TGTGCCAGCAGCCCGGGAAGGGTTCAAGAGACCCAGTACTTC; CDR3 protein: CASSPGRVQETQYF; J gene: TRBJ2-5; D gene: .; V gene: TRBV7-2; clone size: .
CDR3 DNA: TGTGCCAGCAGCGATCCACAGGGGCGACCAGGGGAAAACATTCAGTACTTC; CDR3 protein: CASSDPQGRPGENIQYF; J gene: TRBJ2-4; D gene: TRBD1; V gene: TRBV5-4; clone size: .
CDR3 DNA: TGTGCCACCCTCCCGGGACAACCTAACATGAACACTGAAGCTTTCTTT; CDR3 protein: CATLPGQPNMNTEAFF; J gene: TRBJ1-1; D gene: .; V gene: TRBV24-1; clone size: .
CDR3 DNA: TGTGCCAGTAGTACCACAATCAGAAGCCCCTACGAGCAGTACTTC; CDR3 protein: CASSTTIRSPYEQYF; J gene: TRBJ2-7; D gene: .; V gene: TRBV19; clone size: once
CDR3 DNA: TGTGCCAGCACCCGGGGTGGGAATAATTCACCCCTCCACTTT; CDR3 protein: CASTRGGNNSPLHF; J gene: TRBJ1-6; D gene: .; V gene: TRBV6-5; clone size: .
CDR3 DNA: TGTGCCAGCAGTGAGGGGTCCTCCCAGCCCCAGCATTTT; CDR3 protein: CASSEGSSQPQHF; J gene: TRBJ1-5; D gene: .; V gene: TRBV6-4; clone size: .
CDR3 DNA: TGCAGTGCTAGTGGCTCGGGACAGGGGACTGAAGCTTTCTTT; CDR3 protein: CSASGSGQGTEAFF; J gene: TRBJ1-1; D gene: TRBD1; V gene: TRBV20-1; clone size: .
CDR3 DNA: TGTGCCAGCAGTTACATTTCTAGCGGTTACTACGAGCAGTACTTC; CDR3 protein: CASSYISSGYYEQYF; J gene: TRBJ2-7; D gene: TRBD2; V gene: TRBV6-5; clone size: .
CDR3 DNA: TGTGCCAGCAGCTTCCCGCTAGCGGGGGGACGCCCCACCGGGGAGCTGTTTTTT; CDR3 protein: CASSFPLAGGRPTGELFF; J gene: TRBJ2-2; D gene: TRBD2; V gene: TRBV5-4; clone size: .
CDR3 DNA: TGCGCCAGCAGCGACCGGGACGAAGGTTCCTACGAGCAGTACTTC; CDR3 protein: CASSDRDEGSYEQYF; J gene: TRBJ2-7; D gene: .; V gene: TRBV5-1; clone size: .
CDR3 DNA: TGTGCCAGCAGACAGGGGAAGGATGGCTACACCTTC; CDR3 protein: CASRQGKDGYTF; J gene: TRBJ1-2; D gene: TRBD1; V gene: TRBV6-5; clone size: .
CDR3 DNA: TGCGCCAGCAGCCAAGAAGCCAGGGAGGCCACTGAAGCTTTCTTT; CDR3 protein: CASSQEAREATEAFF; J gene: TRBJ1-1; D gene: .; V gene: TRBV4-1; clone size: once
CDR3 DNA: TGTGCCAGCAGACGACAGGGGCCGGGGGAGCAGTACTTC; CDR3 protein: CASRRQGPGEQYF; J gene: TRBJ2-7; D gene: TRBD1; V gene: TRBV2; clone size: once
CDR3 DNA: TGTGCCAGTAGCCTCGGCCAGGGGGCTTTTGGCTACACCTTC; CDR3 protein: CASSLGQGAFGYTF; J gene: TRBJ1-2; D gene: TRBD1; V gene: TRBV19; clone size: .
CDR3 DNA: TGTGCCAGCAGCAGCACAGGGGGCGGCGAGCAGTACTTC; CDR3 protein: CASSSTGGGEQYF; J gene: TRBJ2-7; D gene: TRBD1; V gene: TRBV12-3/TRBV12-4; clone size: .
CDR3 DNA: TGTGCCAGCATGCCGGGACTAGGCACTGAAGCTTTCTTT; CDR3 protein: CASMPGLGTEAFF; J gene: TRBJ1-1; D gene: .; V gene: TRBV27; clone size: .
CDR3 DNA: TGCGCCAGCAGCCAAAAAAATAGGGGCACCGGGGAGCTGTTTTTT; CDR3 protein: CASSQKNRGTGELFF; J gene: TRBJ2-2; D gene: .; V gene: TRBV4-3; clone size: .
CDR3 DNA: TGCGCCAGCAGTTCCGGACAGGGGGCTGGTGAGCAGTACTTC; CDR3 protein: CASSSGQGAGEQYF; J gene: TRBJ2-7; D gene: TRBD1; V gene: TRBV5-1; clone size: .
CDR3 DNA: TGTGCCAGCAGCGAAATACTAGCGGGGGGACCCGGGGAGCTGTTTTTT; CDR3 protein: CASSEILAGGPGELFF; J gene: TRBJ2-2; D gene: TRBD2; V gene: TRBV9; clone size: .
CDR3 DNA: TGTGCCAGCAGCTTAGATCTGGGACAGGGGCAGATACAGGGCTACACCTTC; CDR3 protein: CASSLDLGQGQIQGYTF; J gene: TRBJ1-2; D gene: TRBD1; V gene: TRBV11-2; clone size: .
CDR3 DNA: TGTGCCAGCAGCATCAGCTGGACTAGCACCGAGACCCAGTACTTC; CDR3 protein: CASSISWTSTETQYF; J gene: TRBJ2-5; D gene: TRBD2; V gene: TRBV7-2; clone size: .
CDR3 DNA: TGCGCCAGCAGCCAAGAATGGATCTCTATAGCCAAAAACATTCAGTACTTC; CDR3 protein: CASSQEWISIAKNIQYF; J gene: TRBJ2-4; D gene: .; V gene: TRBV4-3; clone size: .
CDR3 DNA: TGCGCCAGCAGCCATGCCTGGACAGGCAACTATGGCTACACCTTC; CDR3 protein: CASSHAWTGNYGYTF; J gene: TRBJ1-2; D gene: TRBD1; V gene: TRBV4-3; clone size: .
CDR3 DNA: TGTGCCAGCAGCCCCGATGGCGGACAGGGGGGGATTACTGAAGCTTTCTTT; CDR3 protein: CASSPDGGQGGITEAFF; J gene: TRBJ1-1; D gene: TRBD1; V gene: TRBV5-4; clone size: once
CDR3 DNA: TGTGCCAGCAGTGCAGTCCCGGGACAGGGGTGGACGAACACTGAAGCTTTCTTT; CDR3 protein: CASSAVPGQGWTNTEAFF; J gene: TRBJ1-1; D gene: TRBD1; V gene: TRBV7-3; clone size: .
CDR3 DNA: TGTGCCAGCAGCTTAGCGGTCACTAGCGGGGGCTATCATGCGTTCTTC; CDR3 protein: CASSLAVTSGGYHAFF; J gene: TRBJ2-1; D gene: TRBD2; V gene: TRBV7-2; clone size: .
CDR3 DNA: TGTGCCAGCAGCTTGACGGGACAGGGCCCAGATACGCAGTATTTT; CDR3 protein: CASSLTGQGPDTQYF; J gene: TRBJ2-3; D gene: TRBD1; V gene: TRBV5-4; clone size: .
CDR3 DNA: TGTGCCAGCAGCTGGGACAGGACGGAGCAGTACTTC; CDR3 protein: CASSWDRTEQYF; J gene: TRBJ2-7; D gene: TRBD1; V gene: TRBV7-2; clone size: .
CDR3 DNA: TGTGCCAGCAGCCCATCGACGGGGAATTCTAACTATGGCTACACCTTC; CDR3 protein: CASSPSTGNSNYGYTF; J gene: TRBJ1-2; D gene: .; V gene: TRBV5-4; clone size: .
CDR3 DNA: TGTGCCAGTAGCCTCGACAGCTCCTATAATTCACCCCTCCACTTT; CDR3 protein: CASSLDSSYNSPLHF; J gene: TRBJ1-6; D gene: .; V gene: TRBV19; clone size: .
CDR3 DNA: TGTGCCGTCCGGGACAGGCCGTTTAGCTCTGGAAACACCATATATTTT; CDR3 protein: CAVRDRPFSSGNTIYF; J gene: TRBJ1-3; D gene: TRBD1; V gene: TRBV19; clone size: .
CDR3 DNA: TGTGCCAGCAGACGACAGGGGTGGGGTGAAAAACTGTTTTTT; CDR3 protein: CASRRQGWGEKLFF; J gene: TRBJ1-4; D gene: TRBD1; V gene: TRBV27; clone size: .
CDR3 DNA: TGTGCCAGCAGCTGGACAGGGAGCTCCTACGAGCAGTACTTC; CDR3 protein: CASSWTGSSYEQYF; J gene: TRBJ2-7; D gene: TRBD1; V gene: TRBV11-1; clone size: .
CDR3 DNA: TGTGCCAGCACCCTGGTTGAAGGGGGCGAGCAGTACTTC; CDR3 protein: CASTLVEGGEQYF; J gene: TRBJ2-7; D gene: .; V gene: TRBV12-3/TRBV12-4; clone size: .
CDR3 DNA: TGTGCCAGCAGTTACCGGGACCAAAAAGAAGCTTTCTTT; CDR3 protein: CASSYRDQKEAFF; J gene: TRBJ1-1; D gene: .; V gene: TRBV6-5; clone size: once
CDR3 DNA: TGTGCCAGCAGTGTCAACAGAGGGTATGAAAAACTGTTTTTT; CDR3 protein: CASSVNRGYEKLFF; J gene: TRBJ1-4; D gene: .; V gene: TRBV2; clone size: .
CDR3 DNA: TGTGCCACCAGCAGACAAACGGGACAGGCACTTACGAAGCAGTACTTC; CDR3 protein: CATSRQTGQALTKQYF; J gene: TRBJ2-7; D gene: TRBD1; V gene: TRBV15; clone size: .
CDR3 DNA: TGTGCCACCGGGTGGGGCCAGAACACTGAAGCTTTCTTT; CDR3 protein: CATGWGQNTEAFF; J gene: TRBJ1-1; D gene: .; V gene: TRBV12-3/TRBV12-4; clone size: .
CDR3 DNA: TGTGCCAGCAGCTTAAACAGGGGGCCCCATGAGCAGTTCTTC; CDR3 protein: CASSLNRGPHEQFF; J gene: TRBJ2-1; D gene: TRBD1; V gene: TRBV11-2; clone size: .
CDR3 DNA: TGTGCCATCAGGGATGACAGGGGACCCCAGCATTTT; CDR3 protein: CAIRDDRGPQHF; J gene: TRBJ1-5; D gene: TRBD1; V gene: TRBV10-3; clone size: .
CDR3 DNA: TGTGCCAGCAGCGTAACAGGGGCATCCGGCTACACCTTC; CDR3 protein: CASSVTGASGYTF; J gene: TRBJ1-2; D gene: TRBD1; V gene: TRBV7-3; clone size: .
CDR3 DNA: TGTGCCAGCAGCCCGTATGGACAGGGGGTGGATGGCTACACCTTC; CDR3 protein: CASSPYGQGVDGYTF; J gene: TRBJ1-2; D gene: TRBD1; V gene: TRBV4-2; clone size: .
CDR3 DNA: TGTGCCAGCAGTGTCACAGGGGGTGAAGCTTTCTTT; CDR3 protein: CASSVTGGEAFF; J gene: TRBJ1-1; D gene: TRBD1; V gene: TRBV2; clone size: .
CDR3 DNA: TGTGCCAGCAGAATCTTACCGGGACAGGGGACCGGGGAGCTGTTTTTT; CDR3 protein: CASRILPGQGTGELFF; J gene: TRBJ2-2; D gene: TRBD1; V gene: TRBV2; clone size: once
CDR3 DNA: TGTGCCAGCAGCCCCGGCCGGGTGTGGAATCAGCCCCAGCATTTT; CDR3 protein: CASSPGRVWNQPQHF; J gene: TRBJ1-5; D gene: .; V gene: TRBV7-8; clone size: once